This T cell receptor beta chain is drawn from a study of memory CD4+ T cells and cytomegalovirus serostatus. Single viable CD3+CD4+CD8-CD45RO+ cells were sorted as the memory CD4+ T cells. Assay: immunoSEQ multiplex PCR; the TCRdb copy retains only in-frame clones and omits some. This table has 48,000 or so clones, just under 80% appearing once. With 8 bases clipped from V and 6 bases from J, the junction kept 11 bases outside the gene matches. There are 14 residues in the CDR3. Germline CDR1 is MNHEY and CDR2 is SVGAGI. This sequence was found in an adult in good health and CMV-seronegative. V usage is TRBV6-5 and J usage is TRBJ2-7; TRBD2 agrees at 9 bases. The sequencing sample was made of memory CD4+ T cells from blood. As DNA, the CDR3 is TGTGCCAGCCGCCCGGGACTAGCACAGAGCGAGCAGTACTTC. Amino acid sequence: CASRPGLAQSEQYF.